The 21 T cell receptor beta chains below all came from one sample that was sequenced in a study of control samples from healthy donors and cancer patients. Method: immunoSEQ multiplex PCR; TCRdb's copy keeps in-frame clones and lacks some. Of tens of thousands of clones listed, about nine tenths are singletons. Material: blood. The receptors shown here come from a woman younger than 35 in good health.

This clone was seen only a few times. V usage is TRBV12-3 or TRBV12-4 and J usage is TRBJ1-1, with D possibly matching TRBD1 (5 bases). The ends were cut back, 4 bases at V and 2 bases at J, with 8 bases in the middle. There are 13 residues in the CDR3. CDR3 loop: CASSSDSNTEAFF. CDR3 DNA sequence: TGTGCCAGCAGTTCCGACAGCAACACTGAAGCTTTCTTT.

The rearrangement uses TRBV4-2 and TRBJ2-1, with no clear D. CDR1 is LGHNA, CDR2 YNFKEQ, per germline. V lost 1 base, J lost 4 bases, and 14 bases lay in between. The CDR3 spans 16 residues. The CDR3 nucleotides are TGTGCCAGCAGCCAAGCTGGCCTCGAAGGATACAATGAGCAGTTCTTC. Translated, it gives CASSQAGLEGYNEQFF.

V is TRBV2 and J is TRBJ1-1, with TRBD1 matching over 7 bases. CDR3 length: 12 residues. V shed 5 bases, J shed 5 bases, and the junction held 2 bases outside the gene matches. Germline CDR1 and CDR2: SNHLY and FYNNEI. The CDR3 loop is CASSTRGTEAFF. The CDR3 nucleotides read TGTGCCAGCAGTACCAGGGGGACTGAAGCTTTCTTT. Full variable domain (outside the CDR3, taken from reference TRBV2 and TRBJ1-1): EPEVTQTPSHQVTQMGQEVILRCVPISNHLYFYWYRQILGQKVEFLVSFYNNEISEKSEIFDDQFSVERPDGSNFTLKIRSTKLEDSAMYFCASSTRGTEAFFGQGTRLTVV.

The rearrangement joins TRBV9 to TRBJ2-6, with no clear D. This CDR3 region has 16 residues. Trimming took 3 bases from V and 0 from J, leaving 10 bases between them. Germline CDR1 and CDR2: SGDLS and YYNGEE. The CDR3 protein is CASSEDSNSGANVLTF. The CDR3 bases are TGTGCCAGCAGCGAAGACTCGAACTCTGGGGCCAACGTCCTGACTTTC. Full variable domain (rest looked up from reference TRBV9 and TRBJ2-6): DSGVTQTPKHLITATGQRVTLRCSPRSGDLSVYWYQQSLDQGLQFLIQYYNGEERAKGNILERFSAQQFPDLHSELNLSSLELGDSALYFCASSEDSNSGANVLTFGAGSRLTVL.

This clone was observed a handful of times. This CDR3 is CASSISPGTVYGYTF. The DNA of the CDR3 is TGTGCCAGTAGTATTAGCCCCGGGACAGTCTATGGCTACACCTTC. The V gene is TRBV19, the J gene TRBJ1-2; 7 nucleotides match TRBD1. CDR1 is LNHDA and CDR2 is SQIVND in the germline V gene (reference sequence). The trim removed 3 bases at V and 4 bases at J, leaving 8 bases unmatched. This CDR3 is 15 amino acids long.

The V gene is TRBV7-2, the J gene TRBJ1-5; 10 nucleotides agree with TRBD1. The CDR3 has 15 amino acids. V lost 5 bases and J lost 4; bases outside the gene matches: 5. Germline loops: CDR1 SGHTA, CDR2 FQGNSA. CDR3 DNA sequence: TGTGCCAGCAGCCCGGACAGGGGGGAAAATCAGCCCCAGCATTTT. Translating gives CASSPDRGENQPQHF.

V is TRBV19 and J is TRBJ2-5; the D gene is possibly TRBD1 (5 bases). From germline, CDR1 is LNHDA and CDR2 SQIVND (reference sequence). V was clipped by 3 bases and J by 0 bases, with 8 bases between them. The CDR3 extends over 14 amino acids. CDR3 sequence (DNA): TGTGCCAGTAGTATGGAGACAGACCAAGAGACCCAGTACTTC. The encoded protein is CASSMETDQETQYF. The entire variable domain, with the rest obtained from reference TRBV19 and TRBJ2-5, is as follows: DGGITQSPKYLFRKEGQNVTLSCEQNLNHDAMYWYRQDPGQGLRLIYYSQIVNDFQKGDIAEGYSVSREKKESFPLTVTSAQKNPTAFYLCASSMETDQETQYFGPGTRLLVL.

The chain links TRBV4-1 to TRBJ2-7, with D perhaps TRBD1 (5 bases). The germline V gene has CDR1 MGHRA and CDR2 YSYEKL. Trimming left V 3 bases short and J 0 bases short, with 12 bases between. This CDR3 is built from 15 residues. The CDR3 bases are TGCGCCAGCAGCCAGGGCAAAGGGGTCTCCTACGAGCAGTACTTC. It yields the protein CASSQGKGVSYEQYF.

Only one count was recorded for this clone. The chain joins TRBV29-1 to TRBJ2-2; possibly TRBD1 or TRBD2 for D (6 bases each). V was pared by 7 bases and J by 4 bases, with 16 bases between. The CDR3 covers 14 residues. The germline gives CDR1 SQVTM, CDR2 ANQGSEA. The CDR3 coding sequence is TGCAGCGCTGGGGGCGGGGCGCCCACCGGGGAGCTGTTTTTT. Translated, it gives CSAGGGAPTGELFF.

The chain has TRBV28 and TRBJ2-5, with TRBD1 identical over 7 bases. V lost 10 bases to trimming and J lost 4 bases; unmatched junction nucleotides: 12. CDR3 length: 14 residues. CDR1 and CDR2 from the germline V gene are MDHEN and SYDVKM. DNA of the CDR3: TGTGCCACCACGACAGGGAAAGATGGAGAGACCCAGTACTTC. The encoded protein is CATTTGKDGETQYF. Full variable domain (remainder filled in from reference TRBV28 and TRBJ2-5): DVKVTQSSRYLVKRTGEKVFLECVQDMDHENMFWYRQDPGLGLRLIYFSYDVKMKEKGDIPEGYSVSREKKERFSLILESASTNQTSMYLCATTTGKDGETQYFGPGTRLLVL.

The chain couples TRBV9 to TRBJ1-4; 8 bases agree with TRBD1. The CDR3 contains 15 residues. Looked up from germline, CDR1 is SGDLS and CDR2 is YYNGEE. Germline trimming cut 4 bases from V and 2 bases from J; bases unmatched to any gene: 4. The CDR3 sequence is CASSPRQGTNEKLFF. The CDR3 DNA reads as TGTGCCAGCAGCCCCCGACAGGGGACTAATGAAAAACTGTTTTTT.

This clone was observed once. V usage is TRBV6-5 and J usage is TRBJ2-5; D is unresolved. The CDR3 spans 12 residues. The V gene's germline CDR1 is MNHEY and CDR2 SVGAGI. V was trimmed by 6 bases and J by 4 bases, leaving 9 bases between them. In DNA, the CDR3 is TGTGCCAGCAGGGACCCAGGAGAGACCCAGTACTTC. This encodes CASRDPGETQYF.

In this sample, this clone turned up once. This sequence joins TRBV27 and TRBJ1-1; tentatively, D is TRBD1 (6 bases). The CDR3 extends over 14 amino acids. The germline gives CDR1 MNHEY, CDR2 SMNVEV (reference sequence). Trimming shortened V by 6 bases and J by 4 bases, and 15 bases separated the two germline ends. CDR3 protein: CASRPRGGSTEAFF. CDR3 bases: TGTGCCAGCAGACCGCGAGGGGGGAGCACTGAAGCTTTCTTT.

This chain uses TRBV9 with TRBJ2-2, with D hard to call. CDR1 is SGDLS, CDR2 YYNGEE, per germline. The CDR3 is 13 amino acids. Trimming removed 0 bases at V and 5 bases at J, with 5 bases between. CDR3 nucleotides: TGTGCCAGCAGCGTAGTCGATACCGGGGAGCTGTTTTTT. Amino acids: CASSVVDTGELFF. The variable domain in full, completed from reference TRBV9 and TRBJ2-2, reads DSGVTQTPKHLITATGQRVTLRCSPRSGDLSVYWYQQSLDQGLQFLIQYYNGEERAKGNILERFSAQQFPDLHSELNLSSLELGDSALYFCASSVVDTGELFFGEGSRLTVL.

This clone was seen just once. The rearrangement links TRBV7-2 to TRBJ2-7; D unclear. The CDR3 contains 14 residues. With 2 bases removed from V and 7 bases from J, the gap between germline ends came to 15 bases. CDR1 and CDR2 (germline): SGHTA, FQGNSA. CDR3 nucleotide sequence: TGTGCCAGCAGCTTATTCGGGCCGGAGAAAGAGCAGTACTTC. Its protein product is CASSLFGPEKEQYF. Together with reference TRBV7-2 and TRBJ2-7, the CDR3 gives the full variable domain: GAGVSQSPSNKVTEKGKDVELRCDPISGHTALYWYRQSLGQGLEFLIYFQGNSAPDKSGLPSDRFSAERTGGSVSTLTIQRTQQEDSAVYLCASSLFGPEKEQYFGPGTRLTVT.

The chain recombines TRBV4-2 with TRBJ2-3; D unresolved. V gave up 2 bases and J gave up 3 bases, with 15 bases separating them. This CDR3 is 16 amino acids long. Germline V lookup: CDR1 LGHNA, CDR2 YNFKEQ. The DNA of the CDR3 is TGTGCCAGCAGCCAACGTAACTTATCCGGGACAGATACGCAGTATTTT. Amino acids: CASSQRNLSGTDTQYF.

This chain joins TRBV27 and TRBJ1-1, with unresolved D. Trimming left V 5 bases short and J 1 base short, with 14 bases between. The germline gives CDR1 MNHEY, CDR2 SMNVEV (reference sequence). The CDR3 totals 15 residues. The CDR3 DNA reads TGTGCCAGCAGTCCCTCGGTACTTTGGAACACTGAAGCTTTCTTT. Protein sequence: CASSPSVLWNTEAFF.

This clone was detected only once. The DNA for the CDR3 is TGTGCCAGCAGTGAGGGCAGGGTGAATGAAAAACTGTTTTTT. Its protein is CASSEGRVNEKLFF. The chain links TRBV6-1 to TRBJ1-4; the D gene is possibly TRBD1 (5 bases). This CDR3 region has 14 residues. The V gene's germline CDR1 is MNHNS and CDR2 SASEGT. V was clipped by 3 bases and J by 5 bases, with 10 bases between them.

This chain uses TRBV6-5 with TRBJ1-1, with unresolved D. Between the trimmed V and J ends, which lost 7 bases and 3 bases, there was a span of 12 bases. The length of the CDR3 is 13 residues. Germline CDR1 and CDR2: MNHEY and SVGAGI. The CDR3 sequence is CASTGDWDTEAFF. Here the CDR3 DNA reads TGTGCCAGCACTGGTGACTGGGACACTGAAGCTTTCTTT.

The sample holds a few counts of this clone. The chain links TRBV6-5 to TRBJ1-4; possibly TRBD1 for D (5 bases). Germline CDR1 and CDR2: MNHEY and SVGAGI. The CDR3 sequence is 14 residues long. V gave up 6 bases and J gave up 5 bases, with 13 bases separating them. The CDR3 reads CASSYGGRNEKLFF. Here the CDR3 DNA reads TGTGCCAGCAGCTATGGGGGGAGGAATGAAAAACTGTTTTTT.

V gene TRBV27 combines with J gene TRBJ1-1; 8 bases fit TRBD1. The trim removed 6 bases at V and 6 bases at J, leaving 12 bases unmatched. Germline values: CDR1 MNHEY, CDR2 SMNVEV (reference sequence). The CDR3 is made up of 15 amino acids. In nucleotides, the CDR3 is TGTGCCAGCAGACAAGACAGGGGAGGGAGGGCTGAAGCTTTCTTT. Amino acids: CASRQDRGGRAEAFF.